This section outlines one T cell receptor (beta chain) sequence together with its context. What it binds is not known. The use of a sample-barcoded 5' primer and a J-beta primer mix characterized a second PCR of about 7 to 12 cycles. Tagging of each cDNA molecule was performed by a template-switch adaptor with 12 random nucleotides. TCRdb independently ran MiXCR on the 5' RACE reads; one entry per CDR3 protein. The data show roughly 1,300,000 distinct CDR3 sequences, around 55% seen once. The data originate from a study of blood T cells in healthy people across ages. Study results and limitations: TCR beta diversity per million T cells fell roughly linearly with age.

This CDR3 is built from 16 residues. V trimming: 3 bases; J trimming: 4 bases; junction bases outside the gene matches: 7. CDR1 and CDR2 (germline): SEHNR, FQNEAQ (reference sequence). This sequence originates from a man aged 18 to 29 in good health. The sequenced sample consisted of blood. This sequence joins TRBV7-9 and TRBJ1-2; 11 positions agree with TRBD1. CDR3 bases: TGTGCCAGCAGCTTGGGCGGACAGGGGGCGATCTATGGCTACACCTTC. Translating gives CASSLGGQGAIYGYTF.